The next 6 T cell receptor beta chains were all read from a single sample in a study of T cells in Graves' hyperthyroidism and ophthalmopathy. The CDR3 regions of TCR beta were amplified from RNA transcripts. The primer set for the first-round RT-PCR of the TCR CDR3 was HTBI. TCRdb used MiXCR to reprocess the multiplex PCR reads, holding one entry per CDR3 protein. The sample lists fewer than 700,000 distinct CDR3 sequences, 15% to 20% seen once, with roughly 15% in the top ten. Sequences were obtained from blood. These receptors all stem from a woman under 30 with Graves' ophthalmopathy.

J is TRBJ2-5 and V is TRBV5-4; TRBD2 matches 8 bases. The germline CDR1 and CDR2 sequences are SGHNT and YYREEE (reference sequence). The CDR3 spans 15 residues. Trimming at V came to 7 bases and at J to 4 bases, leaving 12 bases not matched to a gene. The CDR3 loop reads CASGGLAGRRETQYF. DNA for the CDR3: TGTGCCAGCGGGGGCCTAGCGGGTAGGAGAGAGACCCAGTACTTC.

In its sample, this clonotype was seen a few times. V and J are TRBV7-9 and TRBJ1-3; possibly TRBD1 for D (5 bases). Per the germline V gene, CDR1 is SEHNR and CDR2 is FQNEAQ (reference sequence). Trimming pared 6 bases from V and 0 bases from J, leaving 12 bases between. This CDR3 comprises 15 residues. The CDR3 spells CASRLDTSSGNTIYF. The DNA for the CDR3 is TGTGCCAGCAGGTTGGACACCAGCTCTGGAAACACCATATATTTT.

In this sample, this clonotype turned up many times. V is TRBV5-1 and J is TRBJ1-6; D gene unclear. From germline, CDR1 is SGHRS and CDR2 YFSETQ. Trimming removed 3 bases from V and 8 bases from J, with 15 bases in between. The CDR3 runs 15 residues. The DNA for the CDR3 is TGCGCCAGCAGCTGGGGAGGGCGAAGTGATTCACCCCTCCACTTT. Protein sequence: CASSWGGRSDSPLHF.

This clonotype was observed at least ten times. The CDR3 sequence is CSARKWRGGGTEAFF. CDR3 coding DNA: TGCAGTGCTAGAAAGTGGCGGGGAGGAGGCACTGAAGCTTTCTTT. The chain carries TRBV20-1 and TRBJ1-1, with no clear D. The germline V and J ends were trimmed by 2 bases and 4 bases, with 17 bases remaining between them. The CDR3 length is 15 residues. From germline, CDR1 is DFQATT and CDR2 SNEGSKA (reference sequence).

In the case of this clonotype: Since a much larger clone is just one base distant, this may be a read error. The V and J genes are TRBV11-2 and TRBJ2-7; D is perhaps TRBD1 or TRBD2 (6 bases each). This CDR3 is 14 amino acids long. Trimming took 5 bases from V and 7 from J, leaving 18 bases between them. CDR1 is SGHAT and CDR2 is FQNNGV in the germline V gene. DNA for the CDR3: TGTGCCAGCAGCCCCCCCGGGGGCCAGGGGGAGCAGTACTTC. It encodes CASSPPGGQGEQYF.

In its sample, this clonotype was seen many times. The chain recombines TRBV11-1 with TRBJ1-2; weak D call: TRBD1 (6 bases). V was shortened by 5 bases and J by 4 bases, with 11 bases between the two germline ends. CDR1 is SGHAT, CDR2 FQDESV, per germline (reference sequence). The CDR3 is 13 amino acids. The CDR3, as DNA: TGTGCCAGCAGCAAGGGGGTTGGCTATGGCTACACCTTC. The encoded protein is CASSKGVGYGYTF.